This section outlines one T cell receptor (beta chain) sequence together with its context. Lacking the conserved final phenylalanine or tryptophan, this CDR3 likely reflects a read error. This record comes from a study of tumor and adjacent non-tumor tissue in lung cancer. The CDR3 sequence is 11 residues long. In germline, CDR1 is MNHEY, CDR2 SVGAGI. The germline V and J ends were trimmed by 5 bases and 1 base, with 2 bases remaining between them. The template was RNA from unsorted bulk tissue. The library came from three nested PCR rounds adapted from ARM-PCR protocols. TCRdb fed the multiplex PCR reads into MiXCR, producing one record per CDR3 protein. This sample carries some 120,000 distinct CDR3 sequences, around three fifths of them seen once, and the ten largest clones take 9.5% to 15%.

The chain recombines TRBV6-5 with TRBJ1-2; no clear D. This sequence originates from a man aged 25 to 45 with non-small cell lung cancer. Material: lung tumor tissue. Here the CDR3 DNA reads TGTGCCAGCAGTAATAACTATGGCTACACCTCC. It yields the protein CASSNNYGYTS.